This record looks at one T cell receptor beta chain sequence and its context. Its antigen is undetermined. The data were taken from a study of blood T cell dynamics during melanoma immunotherapy. On the study more broadly: Standard first-line treatment here was pembrolizumab or nivolumab plus ipilimumab in metastatic melanoma. Study results and caveats: Clones driving repertoire changes may be melanoma-specific or general immune activation. PBMC repertoires of eventual disease-control patients split at W3 into clonality or diversity gains.

Method: immunoSEQ multiplex PCR; TCRdb's copy keeps in-frame clones and lacks some. The repertoire has over 9,500 clones, approximately 89% of them found once; the top ten carry around 24%. The trim removed 1 base at V and 9 bases at J, leaving 13 bases unmatched. The CDR3 is made up of 16 amino acids. Germline assignment: CDR1 SGHTA and CDR2 FQGNSA. Documented time point: week 3, after first cycle of checkpoint inhibitor. Blood was drawn before treatment and at week 3 after checkpoint blockade. Sequencing used blood, obtained from a patient treated with checkpoint blockade. The chain uses TRBV7-2 and TRBJ2-7, with 9 bases matching TRBD2. This clonotype originated in a human donor with melanoma. The chain's CDR3 is CASSLVTGGRAGGQYF. CDR3 in DNA: TGTGCCAGCAGCTTAGTTACTGGCGGGAGGGCCGGTGGGCAGTACTTC.